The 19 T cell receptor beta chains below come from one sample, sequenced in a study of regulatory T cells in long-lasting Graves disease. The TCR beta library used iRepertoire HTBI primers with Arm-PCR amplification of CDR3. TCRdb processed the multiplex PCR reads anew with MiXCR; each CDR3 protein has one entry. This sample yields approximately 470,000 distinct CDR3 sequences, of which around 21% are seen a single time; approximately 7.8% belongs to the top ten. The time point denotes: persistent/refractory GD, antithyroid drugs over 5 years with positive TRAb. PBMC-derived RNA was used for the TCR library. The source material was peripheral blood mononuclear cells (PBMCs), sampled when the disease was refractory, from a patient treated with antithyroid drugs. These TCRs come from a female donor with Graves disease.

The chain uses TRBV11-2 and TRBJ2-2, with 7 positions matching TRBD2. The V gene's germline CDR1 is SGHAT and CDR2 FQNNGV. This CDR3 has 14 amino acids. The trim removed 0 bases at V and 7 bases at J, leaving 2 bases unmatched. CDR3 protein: CASSLDGGSGELFF. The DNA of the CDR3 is TGTGCCAGCAGCTTAGACGGGGGGAGCGGGGAGCTGTTTTTT.

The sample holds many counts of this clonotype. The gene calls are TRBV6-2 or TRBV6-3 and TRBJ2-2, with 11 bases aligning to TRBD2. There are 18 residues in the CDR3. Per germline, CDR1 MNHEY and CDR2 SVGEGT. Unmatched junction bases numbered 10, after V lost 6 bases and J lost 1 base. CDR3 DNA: TGTGCCAGCAGCGATAGCGGGAGGGCCAGGTGGAACACCGGGGAGCTGTTTTTT. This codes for CASSDSGRARWNTGELFF.

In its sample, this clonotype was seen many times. The CDR3 sequence: CASSVEGLRRGGELFF. CDR3 bases: TGTGCCAGCAGCGTAGAGGGACTTCGGAGAGGCGGGGAGCTGTTTTTT. The V and J genes are TRBV28 and TRBJ2-2, with D tentatively TRBD2 (6 bases). Germline values: CDR1 MDHEN, CDR2 SYDVKM. V dropped 6 bases and J dropped 7 bases, with 21 bases sitting between them. The CDR3 totals 16 residues.

The CDR3 protein is CSARARGVFEKLFF. CDR3 DNA: TGCAGTGCTAGAGCAAGGGGGGTGTTTGAAAAACTGTTTTTT. The V call is TRBV20-1, the J call TRBJ1-4, with D possibly TRBD1 on 6 matching bases. The germline gives CDR1 DFQATT, CDR2 SNEGSKA (reference sequence). V was cut by 1 base and J by 7 bases, with 13 bases left in between. The CDR3 has 14 amino acids.

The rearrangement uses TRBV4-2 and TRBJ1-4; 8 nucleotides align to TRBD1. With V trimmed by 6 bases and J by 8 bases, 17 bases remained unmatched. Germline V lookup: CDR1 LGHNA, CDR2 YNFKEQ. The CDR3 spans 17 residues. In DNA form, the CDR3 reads TGTGCCAGCAGACGTGCGCCTACAGGGGGACTATCCGAAAAACTGTTTTTT. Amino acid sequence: CASRRAPTGGLSEKLFF.

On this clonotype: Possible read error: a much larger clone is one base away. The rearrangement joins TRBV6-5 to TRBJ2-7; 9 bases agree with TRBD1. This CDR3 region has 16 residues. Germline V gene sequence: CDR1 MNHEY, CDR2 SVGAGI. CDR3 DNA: TGCGCCAGCAGTTTCCCTATAGGACAGGGGATTTACGAGCAGCACTTC. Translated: CASSFPIGQGIYEQHF.

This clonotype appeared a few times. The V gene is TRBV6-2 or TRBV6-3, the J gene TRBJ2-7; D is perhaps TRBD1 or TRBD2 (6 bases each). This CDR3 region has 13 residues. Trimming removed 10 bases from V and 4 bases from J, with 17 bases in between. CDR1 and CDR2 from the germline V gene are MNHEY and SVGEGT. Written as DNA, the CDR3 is TGTGCCACCTCCCCCGGGGGCGCGTACGAGCAGTACTTC. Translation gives CATSPGGAYEQYF.

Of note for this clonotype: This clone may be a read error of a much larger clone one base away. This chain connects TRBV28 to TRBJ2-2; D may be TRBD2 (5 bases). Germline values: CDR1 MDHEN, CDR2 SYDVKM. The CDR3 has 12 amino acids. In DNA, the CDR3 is TGTGTCAGCGGCAGGACCACCGGGGAGCTGTTTTTT. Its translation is CVSGRTTGELFF.

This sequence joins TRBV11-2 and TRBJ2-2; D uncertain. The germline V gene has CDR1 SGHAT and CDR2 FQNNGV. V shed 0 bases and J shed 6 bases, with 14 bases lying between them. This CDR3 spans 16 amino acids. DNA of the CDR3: TGTGCCAGCAGCTTAGAGATGAGGCGGCCCTCCGGGGAGCTGTTTTTT. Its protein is CASSLEMRRPSGELFF.

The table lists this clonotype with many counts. The DNA for the CDR3 is TGTGCCAGCAGTCTCCGGCAGGGGGTTAATCAGCCCCAGCATTTT. Translating it yields CASSLRQGVNQPQHF. V and J are TRBV28 and TRBJ1-5; 7 bases are a match to TRBD1. The CDR3 is 15 residues long. Germline V gives CDR1 MDHEN, CDR2 SYDVKM. J gave up 4 bases and V 5 bases, and 8 bases lay outside the gene matches.

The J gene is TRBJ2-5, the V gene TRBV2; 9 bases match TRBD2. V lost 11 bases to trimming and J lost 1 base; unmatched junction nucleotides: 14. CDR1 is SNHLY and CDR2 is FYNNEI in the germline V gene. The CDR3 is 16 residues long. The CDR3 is CAEGSGGPGSQETQYF. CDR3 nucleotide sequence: TGTGCCGAGGGGAGCGGGGGGCCCGGGAGCCAAGAGACCCAGTACTTC.

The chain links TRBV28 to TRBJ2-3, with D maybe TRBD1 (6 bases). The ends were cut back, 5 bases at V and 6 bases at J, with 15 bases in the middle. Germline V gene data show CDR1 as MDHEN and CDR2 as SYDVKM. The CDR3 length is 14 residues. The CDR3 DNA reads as TGTGCCAGCAGTCCCGGACAGTCGCAGGATACGCAGTATTTT. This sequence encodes CASSPGQSQDTQYF.

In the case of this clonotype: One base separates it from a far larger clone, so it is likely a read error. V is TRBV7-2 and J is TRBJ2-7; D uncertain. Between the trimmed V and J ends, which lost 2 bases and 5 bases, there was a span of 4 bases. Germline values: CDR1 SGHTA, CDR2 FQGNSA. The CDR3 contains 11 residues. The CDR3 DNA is TGTGCCAGCAGCTTAACCGACGAGCAGTACTTC. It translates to CASSLTDEQYF. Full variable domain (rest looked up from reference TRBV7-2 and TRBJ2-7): GAGVSQSPSNKVTEKGKDVELRCDPISGHTALYWYRQSLGQGLEFLIYFQGNSAPDKSGLPSDRFSAERTGGSVSTLTIQRTQQEDSAVYLCASSLTDEQYFGPGTRLTVT.

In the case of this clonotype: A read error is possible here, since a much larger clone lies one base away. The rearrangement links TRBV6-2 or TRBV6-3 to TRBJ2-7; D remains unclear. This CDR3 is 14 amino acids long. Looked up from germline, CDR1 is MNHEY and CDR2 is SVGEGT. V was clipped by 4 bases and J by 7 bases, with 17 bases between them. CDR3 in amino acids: CASSSLTEPGEQYF. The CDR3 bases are TGTGCCAGCAGTTCCCTGACCGAGCCCGGAGAGCAGTACTTC.

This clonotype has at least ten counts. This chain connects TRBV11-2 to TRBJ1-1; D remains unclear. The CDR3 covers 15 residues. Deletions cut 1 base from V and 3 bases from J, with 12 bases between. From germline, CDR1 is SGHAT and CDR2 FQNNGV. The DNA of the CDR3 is TGTGCCAGCAGCTTAGGTGCAGGAGCCGACACTGAAGCTTTCTTT. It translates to CASSLGAGADTEAFF.

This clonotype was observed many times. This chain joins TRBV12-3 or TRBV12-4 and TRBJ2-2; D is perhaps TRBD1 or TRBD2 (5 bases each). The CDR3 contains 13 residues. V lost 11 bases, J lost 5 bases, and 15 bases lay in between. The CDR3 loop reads CAEGPQMTGELFF. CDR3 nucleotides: TGTGCCGAGGGACCGCAGATGACCGGGGAGCTGTTTTTT.

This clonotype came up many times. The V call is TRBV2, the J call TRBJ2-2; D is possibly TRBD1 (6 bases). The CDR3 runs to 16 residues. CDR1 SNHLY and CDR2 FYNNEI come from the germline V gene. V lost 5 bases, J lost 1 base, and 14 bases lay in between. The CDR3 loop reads CASSSPGQQNTGELFF. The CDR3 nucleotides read TGTGCCAGCAGTTCCCCGGGACAACAGAACACCGGGGAGCTGTTTTTT.

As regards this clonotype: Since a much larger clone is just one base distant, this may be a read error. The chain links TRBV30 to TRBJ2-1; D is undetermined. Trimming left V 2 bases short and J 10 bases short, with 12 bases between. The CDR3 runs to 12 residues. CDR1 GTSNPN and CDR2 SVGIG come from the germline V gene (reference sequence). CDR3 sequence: CAWSLSSREQFF. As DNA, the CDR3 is TGTGCCTGGAGTCTCTCCTCCCGCGAGCAGTTCTTC.

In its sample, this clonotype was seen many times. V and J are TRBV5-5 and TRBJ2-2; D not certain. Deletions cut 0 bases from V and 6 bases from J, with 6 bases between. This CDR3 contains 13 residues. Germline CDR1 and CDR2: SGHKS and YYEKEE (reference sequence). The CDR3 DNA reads TGTGCCAGCAGCTTGGATGTGTCCGGGGAGCTGTTTTTT. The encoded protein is CASSLDVSGELFF.